These 32 T cell receptor beta chains came from one sample sequenced in a study of T-cell memory formation after mild COVID-19. One entry per CDR3 protein results from TCRdb running MiXCR on the 5' RACE reads. The sample yields about 150,000 distinct CDR3 sequences, under 7% seen once. Input material: PBMCs or a T cell subset sorted from them (not recorded which). Receptors originate from an adult woman who had mild COVID-19 (a few samples of this study predate the infection). Cell type and time point are not known.

The chain has TRBV5-6 and TRBJ1-2; D unclear. CDR1 is SGHDT and CDR2 is YYEEEE in the germline V gene. This CDR3 spans 16 amino acids. Trimming left V 0 bases short and J 6 bases short, with 18 bases between. The DNA for the CDR3 is TGTGCCAGCAGCTTGGTGTTTATTGAGAGAAGGAATGGCTACACCTTC. Translating gives CASSLVFIERRNGYTF.

The V gene is TRBV9, the J gene TRBJ1-2; D is uncertain. V gave up 3 bases and J gave up 8 bases, with 17 bases separating them. Germline V gene data show CDR1 as SGDLS and CDR2 as YYNGEE. This CDR3 contains 14 residues. The CDR3 loop reads CASSEDVTSRGYTF. CDR3 DNA: TGTGCCAGCAGCGAAGACGTGACTTCGAGGGGCTACACCTTC. The full variable domain, completed using reference TRBV9 and TRBJ1-2, is DSGVTQTPKHLITATGQRVTLRCSPRSGDLSVYWYQQSLDQGLQFLIQYYNGEERAKGNILERFSAQQFPDLHSELNLSSLELGDSALYFCASSEDVTSRGYTFGSGTRLTVV.

The sample holds a few counts of this clonotype. The chain joins TRBV7-3 to TRBJ2-1, with TRBD2 matching 13 bases. The CDR3 extends over 18 amino acids. Germline CDR1 SGHTA, CDR2 FQGTGA. V was clipped by 0 bases and J by 9 bases; unmatched bases: 11. CDR3 DNA: TGTGCCAGCAGCTTAACGGGGACTAGCGGGACTAATCAGGGTGAGCAGTTCTTC. This codes for CASSLTGTSGTNQGEQFF.

This clonotype showed up many times. The V call is TRBV9, the J call TRBJ2-5, with D uncertain. Trimming removed 0 bases from V and 2 bases from J, with 11 bases in between. The CDR3 consists of 15 residues. Germline V gene lookup returns CDR1 SGDLS and CDR2 YYNGEE. The CDR3, as DNA: TGTGCCAGCAGCGTAGGAGGTGGTTCTCAAGAGACCCAGTACTTC. Its protein product is CASSVGGGSQETQYF. Full variable domain (outside the CDR3, taken from reference TRBV9 and TRBJ2-5): DSGVTQTPKHLITATGQRVTLRCSPRSGDLSVYWYQQSLDQGLQFLIQYYNGEERAKGNILERFSAQQFPDLHSELNLSSLELGDSALYFCASSVGGGSQETQYFGPGTRLLVL.

This clonotype showed up many times. The chain couples TRBV21-1 to TRBJ2-2; the table names TRBD2, a call not compared with the DNA. TRBV21-1 is annotated as a pseudogene. The CDR3 length is 18 residues. CDR3: CASSKAGLAGTNTGELFF. The CDR3 bases are TGTGCCAGCAGCAAAGCGGGACTAGCGGGAACCAACACCGGGGAGCTGTTTTTT.

This clonotype showed up just a few times. Sequence at one end of the junction differs from germline and may be a read error. The chain combines TRBV20-1 with TRBJ1-1; D ambiguous. Per the germline V gene, CDR1 is DFQATT and CDR2 is SNEGSKA (reference sequence). The CDR3 consists of 14 residues. The CDR3 region has the DNA TGCAGTGCTGGAGACGGATTCATGAACACTGAAGCTTTCTTT. As protein: CSAGDGFMNTEAFF.

There are many counts of this clonotype. This rearrangement joins TRBV7-8 to TRBJ2-3; the match to TRBD2 covers 12 bases. Per germline, CDR1 SGHVS and CDR2 FQNEAQ. The CDR3 consists of 18 residues. With 5 bases clipped from V and 1 base from J, the junction kept 10 bases outside the gene matches. CDR3 DNA: TGTGCCAGCAGCCCAACTCGAGGGACTAGCGGGCGCACAGATACGCAGTATTTT. It is translated as CASSPTRGTSGRTDTQYF.

V is TRBV6-5 and J is TRBJ2-5; D is perhaps TRBD1 (5 bases). Germline V gene lookup returns CDR1 MNHEY and CDR2 SVGAGI. Deletions cut 4 bases from V and 5 bases from J, with 8 bases between. This CDR3 comprises 12 residues. CDR3 loop: CASSSHRETQYF. CDR3 DNA: TGTGCCAGCAGTTCCCACAGGGAGACCCAGTACTTC.

V is TRBV7-9 and J is TRBJ1-1, with 7 bases fitting TRBD1. This CDR3 spans 11 amino acids. The germline CDR1 and CDR2 sequences are SEHNR and FQNEAQ (reference sequence). J was trimmed by 7 bases and V by 6 bases; bases with no gene match: 2. CDR3 in amino acids: CASRSGGEAFF. Here the CDR3 DNA reads TGTGCCAGCAGATCAGGGGGTGAAGCTTTCTTT.

This clonotype came up many times. The rearrangement joins TRBV30 to TRBJ1-1; 10 bases fit TRBD1. The CDR3 spans 13 residues. V trimming: 2 bases; J trimming: 9 bases; junction bases outside the gene matches: 6. Germline loops: CDR1 GTSNPN, CDR2 SVGIG (reference sequence). CDR3 DNA: TGTGCCTGGAGTACCGACAGGGGGCGAAAAGCTTTCTTT. Amino acids: CAWSTDRGRKAFF.

This chain links TRBV5-4 with TRBJ1-4; 7 bases match TRBD1. This CDR3 is 16 amino acids long. The germline V gene encodes CDR1 SGHNT and CDR2 YYREEE (reference sequence). V dropped 3 bases and J dropped 4; count of bases not matched to a gene: 9. The CDR3 reads CASSSARDSYNEKLFF. DNA of the CDR3: TGTGCCAGCAGCTCGGCCCGGGACAGCTATAATGAAAAACTGTTTTTT.

This clonotype was seen ten or more times. V gene TRBV5-1 combines with J gene TRBJ1-2, with 7 bases aligning to TRBD1. The CDR3 contains 15 residues. Germline V gives CDR1 SGHRS, CDR2 YFSETQ. The V and J ends lost 0 bases and 2 bases, in that order; junction bases with no gene match: 4. CDR3 sequence (DNA): TGCGCCAGCAGCTTGGGCGGGACAGCGAACTATGGCTACACCTTC. This translates into CASSLGGTANYGYTF.

By share, this clonotype counts as medium-sized. CDR3 region: CASTRGQNSNQPQHF. The CDR3 DNA is TGTGCCAGCACTAGAGGACAGAATAGCAATCAGCCCCAGCATTTT. This chain uses TRBV2 with TRBJ1-5; D might be TRBD1 (6 bases). V lost 7 bases and J lost 0, with 13 bases in between. Germline CDR1 SNHLY, CDR2 FYNNEI. The CDR3 is made up of 15 amino acids.

This clonotype has a handful of counts. The chain employs TRBV7-9 and TRBJ2-2; the D is unclear. With 10 bases removed from V and 0 bases from J, the gap between germline ends came to 6 bases. Germline CDR1 is SEHNR and CDR2 is FQNEAQ (reference sequence). The CDR3 contains 12 residues. The chain's CDR3 is CAKGSNTGELFF. In DNA, the CDR3 is TGTGCCAAAGGGTCGAACACCGGGGAGCTGTTTTTT.

A few counts support this clonotype. V usage is TRBV21-1 and J usage is TRBJ2-1; the table's D call, TRBD2, has no DNA check behind it. TRBV21-1 is designated a pseudogene. CDR3 length: 16 amino acids. The CDR3 DNA is TGTGCCAGCAGCAATCATTCCGGCCCACTCTGGCGTGAGCAGTTCTTC. This gives the protein CASSNHSGPLWREQFF.

This clonotype was seen only a few times. The chain carries TRBV12-3 or TRBV12-4 and TRBJ2-7; D unclear. The CDR3 is 15 amino acids. Between the trimmed V and J ends, which lost 4 bases and 3 bases, there was a span of 16 bases. CDR3 coding DNA: TGTGCCAGCAGTTCCCCCGGCTTTCAACGCTACGAGCAGTACTTC. Protein: CASSSPGFQRYEQYF.

The chain joins TRBV12-3 or TRBV12-4 to TRBJ1-3; D not certain. The CDR3 loop spans 14 amino acids. V was shortened by 6 bases and J by 8 bases, with 17 bases between the two germline ends. The CDR3 bases are TGTGCCAGCAGGCGAGACGGAGTGAGGTACACCATATATTTT. This encodes CASRRDGVRYTIYF.

This clonotype was recorded a few times. The chain has TRBV5-1 and TRBJ1-3, with 9 bases that match TRBD1. The length of the CDR3 is 14 residues. The V gene end was trimmed by 6 bases and the J gene end by 4 bases; junction bases not matched to a gene: 5. The V gene's germline CDR1 is SGHRS and CDR2 YFSETQ. The CDR3: CASNEQGAGNTIYF. The CDR3, as DNA: TGCGCCAGCAACGAACAGGGGGCAGGAAACACCATATATTTT.

This clonotype came up many times. The chain links TRBV20-1 to TRBJ2-3; D is perhaps TRBD1 (5 bases). Trimming removed 0 bases from V and 3 bases from J, with 13 bases in between. The germline gives CDR1 DFQATT, CDR2 SNEGSKA (reference sequence). The CDR3 loop spans 15 amino acids. In DNA, the CDR3 is TGCAGTGCTAGAGACCCTAGGGGAAGAACAGATACGCAGTATTTT. It encodes CSARDPRGRTDTQYF.

This clonotype was counted only a few times. The chain couples TRBV5-5 to TRBJ1-5; D remains unclear. Per the germline V gene, CDR1 is SGHKS and CDR2 is YYEKEE (reference sequence). The germline V and J ends were trimmed by 7 bases and 4 bases, with 12 bases remaining between them. This CDR3 comprises 13 residues. CDR3 sequence (DNA): TGTGCCAGCTGTCTGGGAAAAAATCAGCCCCAGCATTTT. Residues: CASCLGKNQPQHF.

The V call is TRBV6-6, the J call TRBJ2-7; possible D gene TRBD1, 9 bases. Germline CDR1 MNHNY, CDR2 SVGAGI (reference sequence). The CDR3 runs 17 residues. V was shortened by 4 bases and J by 3 bases, with 22 bases between the two germline ends. CDR3 residues: CASSFGPGTGTSYEQYF. The CDR3 DNA follows: TGTGCCAGCAGTTTCGGTCCCGGGACAGGGACTAGCTACGAGCAGTACTTC.

The gene calls are TRBV5-1 and TRBJ1-1; 7 bases are shared with TRBD1. CDR1 and CDR2 (germline): SGHRS, YFSETQ. The V segment lost 0 bases and the J segment 1 base; nucleotides outside the gene matches: 6. This CDR3 comprises 16 residues. This CDR3 is CASSLDYGTENTEAFF. The CDR3 coding sequence is TGCGCCAGCAGCTTGGATTACGGGACAGAGAACACTGAAGCTTTCTTT.

The V and J genes are TRBV5-1 and TRBJ1-6; unclear D gene. Germline V lookup: CDR1 SGHRS, CDR2 YFSETQ. Trimming stripped 6 bases from V and 6 bases from J, with 16 bases between. This CDR3 is built from 15 residues. The CDR3 DNA is TGCGCCAGCACCTCCGAATGGGTTTCTAATTCACCCCTCCACTTT. Protein product: CASTSEWVSNSPLHF.

This clonotype was detected only a few times. A read error may produce the germline difference seen at one junction end. This chain uses TRBV5-1 with TRBJ1-2; D is uncertain. CDR1 SGHRS and CDR2 YFSETQ come from the germline V gene. The length of the CDR3 is 13 residues. The CDR3 sequence: CASTLDGNYGYTF. DNA of the CDR3: TGCGCCAGCACCTTGGACGGGAACTATGGCTACACCTTC.

This clonotype has only a few counts. A read error may account for a junction end that differs from germline. For the CDR3, the DNA is TGCAGCGCCCAAGTGACTAGCGGGATTCTCTTGTTC. Amino acid sequence: CSAQVTSGILLF. The chain carries TRBV29-1 and TRBJ2-7, with 11 nucleotides matching TRBD2. The CDR3 is 12 amino acids. CDR1 and CDR2 (germline): SQVTM, ANQGSEA.

This clonotype appeared a few times. The rearrangement joins TRBV5-1 to TRBJ2-7, with TRBD1 matching 8 bases. The length of the CDR3 is 15 residues. CDR1 is SGHRS, CDR2 YFSETQ, per germline. Trimming took 3 bases from V and 3 from J; bases not matched to a gene: 8. The chain's CDR3 is CASSSRGPGSYEQYF. The CDR3 DNA sequence: TGCGCCAGCAGCTCCAGGGGGCCGGGAAGCTACGAGCAGTACTTC. Looking up the rest from reference TRBV5-1 and TRBJ2-7 gives the full variable domain: KAGVTQTPRYLIKTRGQQVTLSCSPISGHRSVSWYQQTPGQGLQFLFEYFSETQRNKGNFPGRFSGRQFSNSRSEMNVSTLELGDSALYLCASSSRGPGSYEQYFGPGTRLTVT.

In this sample, this clonotype turned up a few times. The chain combines TRBV5-1 with TRBJ1-2, with D unclear. V gave up 4 bases and J gave up 2 bases, with 9 bases separating them. The length of the CDR3 is 13 residues. CDR1 and CDR2 (germline): SGHRS, YFSETQ. In nucleotides, the CDR3 is TGCGCCAGCAGCCCTCCGTGGAACTATGGCTACACCTTC. Its protein is CASSPPWNYGYTF. Full variable domain (outside the CDR3, taken from reference TRBV5-1 and TRBJ1-2): KAGVTQTPRYLIKTRGQQVTLSCSPISGHRSVSWYQQTPGQGLQFLFEYFSETQRNKGNFPGRFSGRQFSNSRSEMNVSTLELGDSALYLCASSPPWNYGYTFGSGTRLTVV.

V is TRBV4-2 and J is TRBJ2-6, with a weak D call TRBD1 (6 bases). The germline V gene encodes CDR1 LGHNA and CDR2 YNFKEQ. V shed 4 bases and J shed 11 bases, with 15 bases lying between them. The CDR3 runs to 14 residues. The CDR3 bases are TGTGCCAGCAGCCCGGCCGGGACAACGTACGTCCTGACTTTC. It is translated as CASSPAGTTYVLTF.

Many counts were recorded for this clonotype. This rearrangement joins TRBV7-2 to TRBJ2-3; 12 positions match TRBD2. Germline values: CDR1 SGHTA, CDR2 FQGNSA. J was trimmed by 7 bases and V by 5 bases; bases with no gene match: 10. The CDR3 is 16 amino acids. CDR3 amino acids: CASSASLAGGLNTQYF. CDR3 DNA sequence: TGTGCCAGCAGCGCGAGCCTAGCGGGAGGGTTAAATACGCAGTATTTT.

There are many counts of this clonotype. The V gene is TRBV12-3 or TRBV12-4, the J gene TRBJ2-2; D not certain. The CDR3 is 16 amino acids. The V end lost 7 bases, the J end lost 2 bases, and 17 bases lay between the germline ends. In DNA form, the CDR3 reads TGTGCCAGCACACACCTTCGGAACATCAACACCGGGGAGCTGTTTTTT. It codes for CASTHLRNINTGELFF.

This clonotype was counted at least ten times. The chain combines TRBV6-5 with TRBJ1-6; 8 bases map to TRBD1. The CDR3 totals 15 residues. Germline lookup yields CDR1 MNHEY and CDR2 SVGAGI. The trim removed 2 bases at V and 8 bases at J, leaving 5 bases unmatched. CDR3 in amino acids: CASSYGDRGDSPLHF. DNA for the CDR3: TGTGCCAGCAGTTACGGAGACAGGGGAGATTCACCCCTCCACTTT.

This clonotype has ten or more counts. The rearrangement joins TRBV7-2 to TRBJ2-1; D is ambiguous. Trimming pared 5 bases from V and 4 bases from J, leaving 18 bases between. This CDR3 has 16 amino acids. Germline V gene data show CDR1 as SGHTA and CDR2 as FQGNSA. CDR3 residues: CASSPRFERPYNEQFF. As DNA, the CDR3 is TGTGCCAGCAGCCCCCGATTTGAAAGGCCGTACAATGAGCAGTTCTTC.